The entry below describes one T cell receptor (beta chain). The antigen is undetermined. CDR3 size: 15 residues. Losses at the gene ends were 1 base for V and 6 bases for J; bases not matched to a gene: 3. CDR1 and CDR2 from the germline V gene are SGHDN and FVKESK. The PCR made use of 60 Vbeta and 13 Jbeta primers. Clones were read by immunoSEQ multiplex PCR, and TCRdb kept only the in-frame ones, dropping some. Seen here are fewer than 120,000 clones, over 60% observed once, and the top ten hold around 15%. These data are taken from a study of cytomegalovirus exposure and HLA in healthy donors. Study results and caveats: Later on, a genetic analysis was performed. It linked a missense variant in DCLRE1C with V- and J-gene trimming of TCR beta.

This receptor was identified in a man aged 30 to 39 in good health and CMV-seropositive. The sample consisted of PBMCs. The chain links TRBV14 to TRBJ1-6; 7 nucleotides align to TRBD1. The CDR3 here is CASSQVAGGNSPLHF. For the CDR3, the DNA is TGTGCCAGCAGCCAAGTGGCAGGGGGTAATTCACCCCTCCACTTT.